Listed below are T cell receptor beta chains from one sample, sequenced in a study of post-analysis software for immune sequencing data. TCRdb itself ran the PCR reads through MiXCR, one entry per CDR3 protein. Counted here are roughly 540,000 distinct CDR3 sequences, around 34% occurring once; the ten biggest clones make up 4.5% to 7.5%. Sequenced input: blood. The source of these receptors is a girl aged 2-17 years with multiple sclerosis. The CDR3 runs from the conserved cysteine through the conserved F or W. The D gene is left open where the match is weak. The size of a clone is reported for some rows only, either as once, few or many, or as a class for expanded clones.

TRBV27,.,TRBJ2-5,few,CASSLRGAYQETQYF,TGTGCCAGCAGTCTCCGGGGGGCGTACCAAGAGACCCAGTACTTC
TRBV9,TRBD2,TRBJ2-1,.,CASSVEFGTSGDEQFF,TGTGCCAGCAGCGTAGAGTTCGGGACTAGCGGGGATGAGCAGTTCTTC
TRBV29-1,TRBD1,TRBJ2-3,.,CSADRGYTDTQYF,TGCAGCGCCGACAGGGGGTACACAGATACGCAGTATTTT
TRBV7-3,TRBD2,TRBJ2-1,many,CASSSSGGAYNEQFF,TGTGCCAGCAGTTCTAGCGGGGGGGCCTACAATGAGCAGTTCTTC
TRBV20-1,TRBD1,TRBJ1-2,.,CSASPGGDAYGYTF,TGCAGTGCTAGCCCAGGGGGCGACGCCTATGGCTACACCTTC
TRBV11-3,.,TRBJ1-2,.,CASSFEVREGYGYTF,TGTGCCAGCAGCTTTGAAGTACGGGAAGGCTATGGCTACACCTTC
TRBV20-1,.,TRBJ2-7,few,CSASSLRAINYEQYF,TGCAGTGCTAGTAGCCTCCGGGCCATAAATTACGAGCAGTACTTC
TRBV7-2,TRBD1,TRBJ1-2,few,CASSQRTGYGYTF,TGTGCCAGCAGCCAACGGACAGGGTACGGCTACACCTTC
TRBV7-2,.,TRBJ2-5,few,CASSLGGRGSETQYF,TGTGCCAGCAGCTTAGGCGGGCGGGGATCGGAGACCCAGTACTTC
TRBV12-3/TRBV12-4,.,TRBJ1-3,.,CASSWSGSGLAGNTIYF,TGTGCCAGCAGTTGGTCTGGGTCCGGGTTGGCTGGAAACACCATATATTTT
TRBV5-1,TRBD2,TRBJ2-5,.,CASSPGLAGEETQYF,TGCGCCAGCAGCCCGGGACTAGCGGGTGAGGAGACCCAGTACTTC
TRBV9,.,TRBJ2-7,.,CASSVETGPIYEQYF,TGTGCCAGCAGCGTGGAGACAGGACCGATCTACGAGCAGTACTTC
TRBV29-1,TRBD1,TRBJ1-5,many,CSGRQGMGQPQHF,TGCAGCGGTCGACAGGGGATGGGTCAGCCCCAGCATTTT
TRBV5-6,.,TRBJ2-7,.,CASSLSQDYEQYF,TGTGCCAGCAGCTTAAGTCAGGACTACGAGCAGTACTTC
TRBV12-3/TRBV12-4,TRBD1,TRBJ2-4,.,CASSLADRRTKNIQYF,TGTGCCAGCAGTTTAGCGGACAGGAGAACCAAAAACATTCAGTACTTC
TRBV20-1,.,TRBJ1-1,.,CSAYRPPEAFF,TGCAGTGCTTACAGGCCCCCTGAAGCTTTCTTT
TRBV4-1,TRBD1,TRBJ1-2,few,CASSQKQGFLYGYTF,TGCGCCAGCAGCCAAAAACAGGGGTTCCTCTATGGCTACACCTTC
TRBV20-1,TRBD2,TRBJ2-2,.,CSARGGGASGELFF,TGCAGTGCTAGAGGCGGGGGGGCATCCGGGGAGCTGTTTTTT
TRBV20-1,.,TRBJ1-2,few,CSAVRTADGYTF,TGCAGTGCCGTCAGGACTGCAGATGGCTACACCTTC
TRBV18,.,TRBJ2-3,.,CASFLDSNTDTQYF,TGTGCCAGCTTTTTGGACAGCAACACAGATACGCAGTATTTT
TRBV4-1,.,TRBJ1-1,.,CASSQAGLLAAEAFF,TGCGCCAGCAGCCAAGCCGGGCTCTTAGCGGCTGAAGCTTTCTTT
TRBV29-1,.,TRBJ2-3,many,CSAARQGPTDTQYF,TGCAGCGCCGCCCGTCAGGGTCCCACAGATACGCAGTATTTT
TRBV6-1,.,TRBJ2-3,.,CASSPRNEGPPRDTQYF,TGTGCCAGCAGCCCTCGCAACGAGGGTCCCCCCAGAGATACGCAGTATTTT
TRBV27,.,TRBJ2-7,few,CASSPTDSRSYEQYF,TGTGCCAGCAGTCCTACCGACAGCCGATCCTACGAGCAGTACTTC
TRBV3-1,TRBD2,TRBJ2-2,once,CASSQDRHPTSAGELFF,TGTGCCAGCAGCCAAGATCGGCACCCGACTAGCGCCGGGGAGCTGTTTTTT
TRBV9,.,TRBJ2-5,few,CASSVGSKGETQYF,TGTGCCAGCAGCGTAGGATCTAAGGGGGAGACCCAGTACTTC
TRBV19,.,TRBJ1-5,few,CASSIRELNQPQHF,TGTGCCAGTAGTATAAGGGAATTAAATCAGCCCCAGCATTTT
TRBV7-6,TRBD2,TRBJ2-7,.,CASSLNGGAVQYF,TGTGCCAGCAGCTTAAACGGGGGGGCCGTGCAGTACTTC
TRBV10-3,TRBD1,TRBJ2-7,.,CAINDVGQSSYEQYF,TGTGCCATCAATGATGTGGGACAGAGCTCCTACGAGCAGTACTTC
TRBV7-8,.,TRBJ2-7,many,CASSLDRTADEQYF,TGTGCCAGCAGCTTAGACCGGACCGCAGACGAGCAGTACTTC
TRBV6-6,.,TRBJ1-1,.,CASNSAGAENTEAFF,TGTGCCAGCAACAGTGCAGGGGCGGAAAACACTGAAGCTTTCTTT
TRBV5-6,.,TRBJ2-6,.,CASSLSGGPGANVLTF,TGTGCCAGCAGCTTGTCTGGGGGTCCCGGGGCCAACGTCCTGACTTTC
TRBV20-1,TRBD1,TRBJ2-7,.,CSARSGTGGYEQYF,TGCAGTGCTAGATCCGGGACAGGGGGCTACGAGCAGTACTTC
TRBV12-3/TRBV12-4,TRBD2,TRBJ2-1,.,CASSRPLAGGLGEQFF,TGTGCCAGCAGCCGCCCTCTAGCGGGGGGGCTGGGTGAGCAGTTCTTC
TRBV6-5,TRBD2,TRBJ2-1,.,CASSYLAGGPGEQFF,TGTGCCAGCAGTTATCTAGCGGGGGGGCCAGGTGAGCAGTTCTTC
TRBV28,TRBD2,TRBJ2-1,.,CASSLWGLAGADNEQFF,TGTGCCAGCAGTTTATGGGGACTAGCGGGGGCAGACAATGAGCAGTTCTTC
TRBV20-1,.,TRBJ1-2,.,CSARDSRGVSYGYTF,TGCAGTGCTAGAGATTCCAGGGGAGTTAGCTATGGCTACACCTTC
TRBV11-2,.,TRBJ1-4,.,CASSLVSRSNEKLFF,TGTGCCAGCAGCTTAGTCAGCAGGTCTAATGAAAAACTGTTTTTT
TRBV20-1,.,TRBJ2-1,.,CSARDWGLSYNEQFF,TGCAGTGCTAGAGATTGGGGCCTCTCCTACAATGAGCAGTTCTTC
TRBV27,.,TRBJ2-1,many,CASSHAGLQLNEQFF,TGTGCCAGCAGCCACGCGGGACTTCAACTCAATGAGCAGTTCTTC
TRBV10-3,TRBD1,TRBJ2-7,.,CAISEPTGGYAQYF,TGTGCCATCAGTGAGCCCACAGGGGGGTACGCGCAGTACTTC
TRBV12-3/TRBV12-4,.,TRBJ2-1,few,CASSLKGWETQFF,TGTGCCAGCAGTTTAAAGGGTTGGGAGACCCAGTTCTTC
TRBV6-1,.,TRBJ1-5,.,CASDLSTGTNQPQHF,TGTGCCAGCGACTTATCAACAGGGACCAATCAGCCCCAGCATTTT